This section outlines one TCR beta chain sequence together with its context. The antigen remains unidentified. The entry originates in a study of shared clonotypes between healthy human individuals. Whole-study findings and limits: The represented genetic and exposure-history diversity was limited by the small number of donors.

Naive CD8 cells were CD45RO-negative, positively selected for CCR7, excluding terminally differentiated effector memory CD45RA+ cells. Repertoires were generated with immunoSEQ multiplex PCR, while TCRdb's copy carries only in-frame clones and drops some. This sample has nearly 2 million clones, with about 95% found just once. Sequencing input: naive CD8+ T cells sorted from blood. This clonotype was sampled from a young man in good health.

CDR3 bases: TGTGCCAGCGGACACAGGGGGCTCGCAGATACGCAGTATTTT. Amino acids: CASGHRGLADTQYF. This sequence joins TRBV6-5 and TRBJ2-3, with 9 bases identical to TRBD1. The CDR3 covers 14 residues. Looked up from germline, CDR1 is MNHEY and CDR2 is SVGAGI. With V trimmed by 8 bases and J by 4 bases, 7 bases remained unmatched.